The 11 T cell receptor beta chains below were found in one sample sequenced in a study of T cells in localized non-small cell lung cancer. The data were produced by immunoSEQ multiplex PCR, yet TCRdb's version contains in-frame clones alone and is incomplete. The data show about 26,000 clones, 82% seen once. The input for sequencing was peripheral blood, taken before any cancer treatment. The source is a woman aged 35-75 years with stage I lung adenocarcinoma.

The rearrangement joins TRBV7-2 to TRBJ1-2; D remains unclear. The CDR3 length is 13 residues. The germline V and J ends were trimmed by 5 bases and 4 bases, with 11 bases remaining between them. Germline loops: CDR1 SGHTA, CDR2 FQGNSA. CDR3 loop: CASSPAGTYGYTF. CDR3 nucleotides: TGTGCCAGCAGCCCGGCCGGTACCTATGGCTACACCTTC.

The chain uses TRBV5-1 and TRBJ1-1; D ambiguous. Trimming took off 7 bases at V and 5 bases at J, with 18 bases between the two ends. Germline CDR1 and CDR2: SGHRS and YFSETQ. There are 14 residues in the CDR3. The CDR3 sequence is CASRPPTRGTEAFF. For the CDR3, the DNA is TGCGCCAGCCGACCCCCAACCCGAGGGACTGAAGCTTTCTTT.

The chain links TRBV19 to TRBJ1-2, with D tentatively TRBD1 (6 bases). The germline V gene has CDR1 LNHDA and CDR2 SQIVND (reference sequence). Trimming stripped 4 bases from V and 8 bases from J, with 20 bases between. This CDR3 is built from 15 residues. CDR3 DNA sequence: TGTGCCAGTAGTACTTTCGAGGGGGGCCTCGGGGGCTACACCTTC. This codes for CASSTFEGGLGGYTF.

The J gene is TRBJ2-5, the V gene TRBV5-6, with no clear D. Germline values: CDR1 SGHDT, CDR2 YYEEEE. CDR3 length: 13 amino acids. V was trimmed by 2 bases and J by 4 bases, leaving 9 bases between them. DNA for the CDR3: TGTGCCAGCAGCTTTGGCCCGGGAGAGACCCAGTACTTC. Its translation is CASSFGPGETQYF.

The V gene is TRBV19, the J gene TRBJ1-2; D is perhaps TRBD1 (5 bases). This CDR3 has 15 residues. CDR1 and CDR2 (germline): LNHDA, SQIVND (reference sequence). V lost 0 bases and J 4 bases, leaving 12 bases between the germline ends. The CDR3: CASSIDRRDPYGYTF. CDR3 DNA: TGTGCCAGTAGTATAGATCGGAGGGACCCCTATGGCTACACCTTC.

The CDR3 loop reads CASSPNPRGAGGTEAFF. CDR3 DNA: TGTGCCAGCAGCCCGAACCCCAGGGGCGCAGGCGGCACTGAAGCTTTCTTT. V is TRBV7-2 and J is TRBJ1-1; a weak D match, TRBD1 (6 bases). The V and J ends lost 5 bases and 4 bases respectively, with 23 bases between them. Germline values: CDR1 SGHTA, CDR2 FQGNSA. The length of the CDR3 is 17 residues.

V gene TRBV5-1 combines with J gene TRBJ2-1, with D perhaps matching TRBD2 (6 bases). Trimming shortened V by 2 bases and J by 10 bases, and 10 bases separated the two germline ends. The CDR3 loop spans 12 amino acids. From germline, CDR1 is SGHRS and CDR2 YFSETQ. CDR3 coding DNA: TGCGCCAGCAGCTTCGGTGCGGGGGAGCAGTTCTTC. It yields the protein CASSFGAGEQFF.

The genes are TRBV11-3 and TRBJ1-2, with a tentative D call TRBD1 (6 bases). V lost 5 bases and J lost 5, with 18 bases in between. Germline CDR1 reads SGHNT; CDR2 reads YENEEA. This CDR3 contains 15 residues. The CDR3 sequence: CASSTNRDHLYGYTF. CDR3 DNA sequence: TGTGCCAGCAGCACCAACAGGGACCACCTTTATGGCTACACCTTC.

In this sample, this clone turned up once. CDR3 region: CASRWAALRTDTQYF. The CDR3 nucleotides are TGTGCCAGCAGATGGGCAGCCCTGCGGACAGATACGCAGTATTTT. V and J are TRBV7-2 and TRBJ2-3; D remains unclear. CDR3 length equals 15 residues. The V and J ends lost 6 bases and 3 bases respectively, with 16 bases between them. Germline CDR1 reads SGHTA; CDR2 reads FQGNSA.

The chain is built from TRBV19 and TRBJ1-5, with 8 bases that match TRBD1. Germline CDR1 is LNHDA and CDR2 is SQIVND (reference sequence). The V gene end was trimmed by 3 bases and the J gene end by 4 bases; junction bases not matched to a gene: 8. CDR3 length equals 16 residues. The CDR3 spells CASSISGGRGNQPQHF. For the CDR3, the DNA is TGTGCCAGTAGTATTTCAGGGGGCAGGGGGAATCAGCCCCAGCATTTT.

This clone was counted once. This chain's CDR3 is CASSQNRDREAFF. In DNA form, the CDR3 reads TGCGCCAGCAGCCAAAACCGGGACAGGGAAGCTTTCTTT. The V gene is TRBV4-3, the J gene TRBJ1-1; 8 bases match TRBD1. The V segment lost 2 bases and the J segment 8 bases; nucleotides outside the gene matches: 4. This CDR3 is 13 amino acids long. Per germline, CDR1 LGHNA and CDR2 YSLEER.